This TCR beta chain is drawn from a study of OX40 agonist ivuxolimab in advanced cancers. Study results and caveats: Clonal expansion by week 6 occurred in CD4+ and CD8+ blood T cells (at 0.1 to 3.0 mg/kg).

Germline V lookup: CDR1 GTSNPN, CDR2 SVGIG (reference sequence). The CDR3 extends over 14 amino acids. Trimming pared 0 bases from V and 3 bases from J, leaving 9 bases between. Regarding this clone: No antigen is known for it.

Patients were ineligible given autoimmune disease history or systemic immunosuppression. Peripheral blood came from all dose cohorts at three timepoints. TCRdb's table, derived via immunoSEQ multiplex PCR, lists solely in-frame clones and lacks some. The data contain about 17,000 clones, approximately 86% of them singletons. The chain uses TRBV30 and TRBJ1-5; D call uncertain. The receptor comes from an adult with an advanced solid tumor such as melanoma, head and neck, liver or kidney cancer. The sequences come from CD4+ or CD8+ T cells sorted from blood, collected in a trial of the OX40 agonist ivuxolimab. The CDR3 DNA is TGTGCCTGGAGTGTACCGAACCTCAATCAGCCCCAGCATTTT. It codes for CAWSVPNLNQPQHF.